The clone carrying this T cell receptor (beta chain) was observed many times. Its target is unknown. Exclusion criteria comprised uncontrolled infection, other autoimmune disease, pregnancy or lactation. V lost 6 bases and J lost 5, with 7 bases in between. The CDR3 consists of 11 residues. Germline V gene sequence: CDR1 SGHDN, CDR2 FVKESK. These data come from a study of T cells in Graves' hyperthyroidism and ophthalmopathy. Regarding the study as a whole: Model-based prediction identified ophthalmopathy a median around 6.7 months prior to its onset.

TCR beta CDR3 regions were amplified from RNA. RT-PCR in the first round (using the HTBI primer set) targeted the TCR CDR3. TCRdb re-analysed the multiplex PCR reads in MiXCR, keeping a single row per CDR3 protein. The sample includes 300,000 to 350,000 distinct CDR3 sequences, 16% of them seen just once. This clonotype originated in a man younger than 40 with Graves' hyperthyroidism. Specimen: blood. This rearrangement joins TRBV14 to TRBJ2-5, with D unclear. CDR3 sequence (DNA): TGTGCCAGCAGGGGTGGCGAGACCCAGTACTTC. Its protein product is CASRGGETQYF. Complete variable domain (other parts from reference TRBV14 and TRBJ2-5): EAGVTQFPSHSVIEKGQTVTLRCDPISGHDNLYWYRRVMGKEIKFLLHFVKESKQDESGMPNNRFLAERTGGTYSTLKVQPAELEDSGVYFCASRGGETQYFGPGTRLLVL.